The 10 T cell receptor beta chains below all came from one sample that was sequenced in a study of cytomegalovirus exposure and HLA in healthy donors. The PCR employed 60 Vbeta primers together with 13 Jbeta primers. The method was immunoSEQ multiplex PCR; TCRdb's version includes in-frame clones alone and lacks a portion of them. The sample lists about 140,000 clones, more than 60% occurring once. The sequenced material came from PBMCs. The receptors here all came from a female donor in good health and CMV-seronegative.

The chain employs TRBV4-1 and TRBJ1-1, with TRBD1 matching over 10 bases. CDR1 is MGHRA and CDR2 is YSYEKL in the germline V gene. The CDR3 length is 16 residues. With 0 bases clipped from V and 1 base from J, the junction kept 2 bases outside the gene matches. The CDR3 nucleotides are TGCGCCAGCAGCCAAGACAGGGACAGGGGGAACACTGAAGCTTTCTTT. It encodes CASSQDRDRGNTEAFF.

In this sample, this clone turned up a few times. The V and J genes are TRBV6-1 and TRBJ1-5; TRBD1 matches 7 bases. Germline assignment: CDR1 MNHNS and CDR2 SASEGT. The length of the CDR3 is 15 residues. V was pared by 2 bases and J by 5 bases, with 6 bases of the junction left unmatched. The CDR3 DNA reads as TGTGCCAGCAGTGAATCGACAGGGATCGATCAGCCCCAGCATTTT. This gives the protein CASSESTGIDQPQHF.

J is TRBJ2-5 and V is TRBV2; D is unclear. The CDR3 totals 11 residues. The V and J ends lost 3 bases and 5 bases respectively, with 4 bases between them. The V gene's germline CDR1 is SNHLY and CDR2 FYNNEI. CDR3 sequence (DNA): TGTGCCAGCAGTGATCATGAGACCCAGTACTTC. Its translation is CASSDHETQYF.

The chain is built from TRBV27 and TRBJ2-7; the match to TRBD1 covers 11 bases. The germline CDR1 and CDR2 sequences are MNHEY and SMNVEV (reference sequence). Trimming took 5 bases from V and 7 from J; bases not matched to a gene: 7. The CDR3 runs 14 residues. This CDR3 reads CASSTGTGGVEQYF. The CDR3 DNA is TGTGCCAGCAGTACCGGGACAGGGGGGGTTGAGCAGTACTTC.

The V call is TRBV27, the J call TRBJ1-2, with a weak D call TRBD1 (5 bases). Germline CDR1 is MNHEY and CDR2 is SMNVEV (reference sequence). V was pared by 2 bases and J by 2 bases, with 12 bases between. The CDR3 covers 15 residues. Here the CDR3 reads CASSLEPSGNYGYTF. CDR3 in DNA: TGTGCCAGCAGTTTAGAGCCCTCAGGGAACTATGGCTACACCTTC.

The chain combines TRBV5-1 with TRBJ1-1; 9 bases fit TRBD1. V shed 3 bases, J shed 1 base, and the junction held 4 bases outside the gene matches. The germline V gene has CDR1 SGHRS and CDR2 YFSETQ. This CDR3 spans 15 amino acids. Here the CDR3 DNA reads TGCGCCAGCAGCTGGGGGGACAGGGCGAACACTGAAGCTTTCTTT. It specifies CASSWGDRANTEAFF.

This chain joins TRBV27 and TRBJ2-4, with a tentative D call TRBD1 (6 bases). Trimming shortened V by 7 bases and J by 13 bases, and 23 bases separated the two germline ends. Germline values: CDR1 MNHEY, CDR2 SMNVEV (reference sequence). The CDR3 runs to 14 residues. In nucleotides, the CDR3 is TGTGCCAGCACCCTCCGAGACCCTACAGGGTACCAGTACTTC. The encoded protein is CASTLRDPTGYQYF.

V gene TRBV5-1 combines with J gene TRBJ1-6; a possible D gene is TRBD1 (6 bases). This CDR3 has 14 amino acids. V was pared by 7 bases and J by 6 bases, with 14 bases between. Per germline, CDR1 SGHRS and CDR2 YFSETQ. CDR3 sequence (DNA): TGCGCCAGCGCGAAGGGGGGGCCTAATTCACCCCTCCACTTT. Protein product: CASAKGGPNSPLHF.

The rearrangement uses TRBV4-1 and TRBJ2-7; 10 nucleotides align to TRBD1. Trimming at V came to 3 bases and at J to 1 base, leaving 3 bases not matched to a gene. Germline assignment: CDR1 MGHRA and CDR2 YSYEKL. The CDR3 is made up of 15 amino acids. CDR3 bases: TGCGCCAGCAGCCATCGGGACAGGGGATCCTACGAGCAGTACTTC. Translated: CASSHRDRGSYEQYF.

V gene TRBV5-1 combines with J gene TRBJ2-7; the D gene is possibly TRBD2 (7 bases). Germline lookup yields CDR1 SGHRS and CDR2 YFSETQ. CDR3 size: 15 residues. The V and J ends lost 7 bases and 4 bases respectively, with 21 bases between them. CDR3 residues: CASLPGAGESYEQYF. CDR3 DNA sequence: TGCGCCAGCCTGCCGGGGGCGGGAGAAAGTTACGAGCAGTACTTC.